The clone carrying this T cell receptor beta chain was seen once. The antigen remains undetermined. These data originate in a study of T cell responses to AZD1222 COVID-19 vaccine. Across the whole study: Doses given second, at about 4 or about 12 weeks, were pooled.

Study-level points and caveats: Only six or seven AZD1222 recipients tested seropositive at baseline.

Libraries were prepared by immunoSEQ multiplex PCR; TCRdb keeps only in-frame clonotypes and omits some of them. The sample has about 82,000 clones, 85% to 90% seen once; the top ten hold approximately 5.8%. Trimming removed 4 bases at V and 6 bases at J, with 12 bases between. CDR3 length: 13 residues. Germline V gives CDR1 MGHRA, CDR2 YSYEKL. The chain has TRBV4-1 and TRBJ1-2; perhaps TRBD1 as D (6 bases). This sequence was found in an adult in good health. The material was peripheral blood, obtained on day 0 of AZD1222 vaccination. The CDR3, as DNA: TGCGCCAGCAGCCTGGGACATAAGGATGGCTACACCTTC. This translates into CASSLGHKDGYTF.